These 8 T cell receptor beta chains came from one sample sequenced in a study of CD8+ T cells in alopecia areata. As the sequencing template, cDNA was produced by extracting RNA and reverse transcribing it. Clones were sequenced by immunoSEQ multiplex PCR, and TCRdb holds only the in-frame ones, with some missing. The sample has about 120,000 clones; approximately 58% are singletons. Sample: CD4+ T cells sorted from blood. Receptor source: a human donor in good health.

The CDR3 nucleotides read TGCAGCGTTGCCACGAACCCTTATAGCAATCAGCCCCAGCATTTT. As protein: CSVATNPYSNQPQHF. This sequence joins TRBV29-1 and TRBJ1-5; no firm D call. Looked up from germline, CDR1 is SQVTM and CDR2 is ANQGSEA. This CDR3 comprises 15 residues. Trimming shortened V by 4 bases and J by 0 bases, and 13 bases separated the two germline ends.

This clone was detected only a few times. V is TRBV4-1 and J is TRBJ1-2; D possibly corresponds to TRBD1 (5 bases). Germline values: CDR1 MGHRA, CDR2 YSYEKL. Trimming took 0 bases from V and 2 from J, leaving 22 bases between them. This CDR3 is 19 amino acids long. The CDR3 loop is CASSQDRKGSYGRNYGYTF. The CDR3 DNA sequence: TGCGCCAGCAGCCAAGATCGTAAGGGGTCCTATGGAAGGAACTATGGCTACACCTTC.

V and J are TRBV29-1 and TRBJ2-1; D may be TRBD2 (6 bases). V shed 7 bases and J shed 7 bases, with 23 bases lying between them. This CDR3 spans 15 amino acids. Germline V gene sequence: CDR1 SQVTM, CDR2 ANQGSEA. CDR3 region: CSGRDGTSVRNEQFF. CDR3 nucleotide sequence: TGCAGCGGGAGGGACGGGACTTCCGTAAGGAATGAGCAGTTCTTC.

The V call is TRBV30, the J call TRBJ2-7; TRBD1 agrees at 8 bases. Germline CDR1 reads GTSNPN; CDR2 reads SVGIG (reference sequence). CDR3 size: 15 residues. The trim removed 5 bases at V and 0 bases at J, leaving 9 bases unmatched. Here the CDR3 DNA reads TGTGCCTGGGATCCCGGACAGGGCATCTCCTACGAGCAGTACTTC. Encoded protein: CAWDPGQGISYEQYF.

V usage is TRBV7-2 and J usage is TRBJ1-3, with D perhaps TRBD1 (5 bases). Per the germline V gene, CDR1 is SGHTA and CDR2 is FQGNSA. Trimming pared 2 bases from V and 0 bases from J, leaving 11 bases between. CDR3 size: 16 residues. As DNA, the CDR3 is TGTGCCAGCAGCTTACGGGGGAAGAGCTCTGGAAACACCATATATTTT. Translating gives CASSLRGKSSGNTIYF.

This clone was observed a single time. The chain employs TRBV5-4 and TRBJ1-5; the D is unclear. The V and J ends lost 3 bases and 3 bases respectively, with 7 bases between them. This CDR3 has 13 amino acids. Germline V gene lookup returns CDR1 SGHNT and CDR2 YYREEE (reference sequence). CDR3 in amino acids: CASSSEINQPQHF. As DNA, the CDR3 is TGTGCCAGCAGCTCTGAAATCAATCAGCCCCAGCATTTT.

The DNA of the CDR3 is TGTGCCAGCAGGGACAGGGGAGAGCAGTACTTC. It specifies CASRDRGEQYF. The chain recombines TRBV6-5 with TRBJ2-7, with 9 bases fitting TRBD1. Germline V gene lookup returns CDR1 MNHEY and CDR2 SVGAGI. The CDR3 totals 11 residues. The V and J ends lost 6 bases and 7 bases, in that order; junction bases with no gene match: 1.

This clone occurred a few times. The DNA for the CDR3 is TGTGCCAGCAGGGAAGGGGGGCCCAACCCCGAGCAGTACTTC. It translates to CASREGGPNPEQYF. The rearrangement links TRBV28 to TRBJ2-7, with D tentatively TRBD1 or TRBD2 (6 bases each). The CDR3 totals 14 residues. The germline CDR1 and CDR2 sequences are MDHEN and SYDVKM. Deletions cut 6 bases from V and 6 bases from J, with 18 bases between.